This T cell receptor (beta chain) is drawn from a study of beta chain features in type 1 diabetes. A word on this clone: The antigen is not known.

Study findings and constraints: Naive, central memory and Treg TCRB repertoires seemed to resemble each other more closely in patients than they did in healthy donors.

Reverse transcribing all isolated RNA meant expressed TCRB transcripts were sequenced. The method was immunoSEQ multiplex PCR; TCRdb's version includes in-frame clones alone and lacks a portion of them. This sample yields some 150,000 clones, of which about 10% are seen a single time; under 1.5% belongs to the top ten. Germline CDR1 and CDR2: GTSNPN and SVGIG (reference sequence). The CDR3 extends over 13 amino acids. V was pared by 2 bases and J by 7 bases, with 15 bases between. The chain couples TRBV30 to TRBJ2-7; tentatively, D is TRBD2 (5 bases). Sequencing was performed on naive CD4+ T cells from blood. This receptor was obtained from a man aged 18 to 29 in good health. CDR3 sequence reads: CAWSPAEVGEQYF. CDR3 nucleotides: TGTGCCTGGAGTCCCGCGGAGGTGGGAGAGCAGTACTTC.